A single T cell receptor (beta chain) is shown here with its context. Its antigen is unknown. This entry belongs to a study of cytomegalovirus exposure and HLA in healthy donors. The PCR used 60 Vbeta and 13 Jbeta primers. Assay used: immunoSEQ multiplex PCR; TCRdb lists only in-frame clones, some missing. The data show about 200,000 clones, 82% seen once. Findings of the study overall: An analysis that was carried out later associated 15,000 to 20,000 TCR beta sequences with HLA alleles at 0.05 false discovery rate.

Germline CDR1 is SGHAT and CDR2 is FQNNGV. The CDR3 consists of 16 residues. With 1 base removed from V and 5 bases from J, the gap between germline ends came to 14 bases. The TCR sequence derives from a middle-aged man in good health and CMV-seropositive. This chain uses TRBV11-2 with TRBJ1-4; D call uncertain. The sample taken for sequencing was PBMCs. CDR3 in DNA: TGTGCCAGCAGCTTAGTAGGAGGGCGATGGAATGAAAAACTGTTTTTT. The encoded protein is CASSLVGGRWNEKLFF.